One sample yielded the 16 T cell receptor beta chains listed below, sequenced in a study of regulatory T cells in long-lasting Graves disease. Described time point: persistent/refractory GD, antithyroid drugs over 5 years with positive TRAb. After RNA was extracted from PBMCs, the TCR library was made from it. Investigators prepared the TCR beta libraries by applying iRepertoire HTBI primers and Arm-PCR of CDR3 regions. TCRdb re-analysed the multiplex PCR reads in MiXCR, keeping a single row per CDR3 protein. The sample has roughly 470,000 distinct CDR3 sequences, about a fifth seen once. The sequences come from peripheral blood mononuclear cells (PBMCs), collected when the disease was refractory, from a patient treated with antithyroid drugs. Receptors were obtained from a female donor with Graves disease.

This clonotype occurred many times. For the CDR3, the DNA is TGTGCCAGCAGTTTCGACCAGCCCCAAGAGACCCAGTACTTC. It encodes CASSFDQPQETQYF. The V gene is TRBV28, the J gene TRBJ2-5, with D uncertain. This CDR3 region has 14 residues. The germline V gene has CDR1 MDHEN and CDR2 SYDVKM. V lost 3 bases and J 1 base, leaving 9 bases between the germline ends.

There are a few counts of this clonotype. The CDR3 DNA reads as TGCGCCAGCAGCACCAAACCGGATAAAGACAGGGGGAGTGGCTACACCTTC. Translation gives CASSTKPDKDRGSGYTF. This chain uses TRBV5-1 with TRBJ1-2, with 9 positions matching TRBD1. Per the germline V gene, CDR1 is SGHRS and CDR2 is YFSETQ. This CDR3 has 17 residues. The V segment lost 4 bases and the J segment 7 bases; nucleotides outside the gene matches: 17.

This clonotype has a count of ten or more. The rearrangement links TRBV12-3 or TRBV12-4 to TRBJ1-2; D may be TRBD1 (5 bases). The CDR3 has 13 amino acids. V was clipped by 6 bases and J by 4 bases, with 12 bases between them. CDR3 nucleotides: TGTGCCAGCAGCGAGAGGGGCAGCTATGGCTACACCTTC. Its protein is CASSERGSYGYTF.

This chain connects TRBV11-2 to TRBJ2-1; D unclear. V was shortened by 3 bases and J by 3 bases, with 12 bases between the two germline ends. The CDR3 totals 15 residues. Germline CDR1 SGHAT, CDR2 FQNNGV. For the CDR3, the DNA is TGTGCCAGCAGCTTGGAAGGGAACTACTACAATGAGCAGTTCTTC. It encodes CASSLEGNYYNEQFF.

The sample holds a few counts of this clonotype. This chain links TRBV27 with TRBJ2-1; 7 bases map to TRBD2. This CDR3 contains 13 residues. The ends lost 6 bases at V and 9 bases at J; junction bases unmatched: 8. The germline gives CDR1 MNHEY, CDR2 SMNVEV (reference sequence). CDR3 nucleotides: TGTGCCAGCAGGAGGGAGGGGAGCGGTGAGCAGTTCTTC. Its protein product is CASRREGSGEQFF.

This chain connects TRBV19 to TRBJ1-2; D is uncertain. Per germline, CDR1 LNHDA and CDR2 SQIVND (reference sequence). Trimming took off 10 bases at V and 4 bases at J, with 19 bases between the two ends. CDR3 size: 14 residues. The DNA for the CDR3 is TGTGCCACCACCCCTGCCGGGCTTCTCTATGGCTACACCTTC. Translating it yields CATTPAGLLYGYTF.

The rearrangement joins TRBV6-5 to TRBJ2-2; 9 bases match TRBD2. Germline CDR1 MNHEY, CDR2 SVGAGI. J lost 2 bases, V lost 3 bases, and 4 bases had no gene match. The CDR3 covers 16 residues. The CDR3 is CASSYSGRVNTGELFF. Written as DNA, the CDR3 is TGTGCCAGCAGTTATAGCGGGAGAGTAAACACCGGGGAGCTGTTTTTT.

The chain links TRBV12-3 or TRBV12-4 to TRBJ1-1, with D tentatively TRBD1 (6 bases). The V end lost 5 bases, the J end lost 11 bases, and 24 bases lay between the germline ends. This CDR3 spans 15 amino acids. CDR3 protein: CASSRLPRGLRAAFF. CDR3 DNA: TGTGCCAGCAGTCGTCTACCACGGGGGCTCCGAGCGGCTTTCTTT.

This clonotype has just a few counts. V usage is TRBV6-1 and J usage is TRBJ1-5; 10 bases agree with TRBD1. The CDR3 covers 17 residues. CDR1 and CDR2 from the germline V gene are MNHNS and SASEGT. Trimming at V came to 4 bases and at J to 7 bases, leaving 13 bases not matched to a gene. The CDR3 coding sequence is TGTGCCAGCAGTGGCCGTTTTGGCGGGACAGGGGTCCAGCCCCAGCATTTT. This encodes CASSGRFGGTGVQPQHF.

This clonotype was recorded at least ten times. The chain joins TRBV12-3 or TRBV12-4 to TRBJ1-5; tentatively, D is TRBD1 (6 bases). V lost 6 bases and J 1 base, leaving 19 bases between the germline ends. The CDR3 has 17 amino acids. CDR3: CASSVQGLGGSNQPQHF. The CDR3 nucleotides are TGTGCCAGCAGCGTACAGGGCCTTGGGGGGAGCAATCAGCCCCAGCATTTT.

The gene calls are TRBV29-1 and TRBJ2-1; TRBD2 matches 8 bases. The CDR3 consists of 12 residues. The junction had 6 bases not matched to a gene; V was cut back by 7 bases and J by 7 bases. Germline CDR1 reads SQVTM; CDR2 reads ANQGSEA. The CDR3 loop is CSAGGSMNEQFF. CDR3 sequence (DNA): TGCAGCGCGGGAGGGTCTATGAATGAGCAGTTCTTC.

V is TRBV25-1 and J is TRBJ2-7; D is unclear. The germline CDR1 and CDR2 sequences are MGHDK and SYGVNS. V was cut by 3 bases and J by 3 bases, with 6 bases left in between. This CDR3 is 12 amino acids long. CDR3 amino acids: CASSEYSYEQYF. CDR3 coding DNA: TGTGCCAGCAGTGAGTACAGCTACGAGCAGTACTTC.

This clonotype was seen at least ten times. This chain links TRBV28 with TRBJ2-2; D gene uncertain. The ends were cut back, 6 bases at V and 9 bases at J, with 8 bases in the middle. This CDR3 contains 11 residues. From germline, CDR1 is MDHEN and CDR2 SYDVKM. DNA of the CDR3: TGTGCCAGCAGCCTTAAGTGGGAGCTGTTTTTT. Translated, it gives CASSLKWELFF. The full variable domain, with the rest looked up from reference TRBV28 and TRBJ2-2, is DVKVTQSSRYLVKRTGEKVFLECVQDMDHENMFWYRQDPGLGLRLIYFSYDVKMKEKGDIPEGYSVSREKKERFSLILESASTNQTSMYLCASSLKWELFFGEGSRLTVL.

This clonotype was recorded many times. The J gene is TRBJ2-7, the V gene TRBV28; D perhaps matches TRBD2 (6 bases). In germline, CDR1 is MDHEN, CDR2 SYDVKM. The CDR3 runs 12 residues. Trimming left V 8 bases short and J 4 bases short, with 12 bases between. The CDR3 DNA follows: TGTGCCAGCCTTGGGGACTCGTACGAGCAGTACTTC. This codes for CASLGDSYEQYF. The full variable domain, completed using reference TRBV28 and TRBJ2-7, is DVKVTQSSRYLVKRTGEKVFLECVQDMDHENMFWYRQDPGLGLRLIYFSYDVKMKEKGDIPEGYSVSREKKERFSLILESASTNQTSMYLCASLGDSYEQYFGPGTRLTVT.

This clonotype came up a few times. The chain employs TRBV12-3 or TRBV12-4 and TRBJ2-7; 7 nucleotides agree with TRBD2. This CDR3 has 14 amino acids. V trimming: 6 bases; J trimming: 4 bases; junction bases outside the gene matches: 9. In nucleotides, the CDR3 is TGTGCCAGCAGCCCGGTAACGGGAGGATACGAGCAGTACTTC. Its protein product is CASSPVTGGYEQYF.

The chain employs TRBV25-1 and TRBJ1-2; D is ambiguous. V lost 6 bases to trimming and J lost 7 bases, with 15 bases between them. CDR1 MGHDK and CDR2 SYGVNS come from the germline V gene. The CDR3 runs to 13 residues. CDR3 sequence reads: CASSQGGLSGYTF. The CDR3 DNA is TGTGCCAGCAGCCAAGGAGGGCTAAGTGGCTACACCTTC.